The rows below give T cell receptor beta chains drawn from one sample of a study of cytomegalovirus exposure and HLA in healthy donors. Sequenced by immunoSEQ multiplex PCR; TCRdb stores in-frame clones only, minus some. Among roughly 300,000 clones listed, 87% were seen once. Material: PBMCs. The receptors originated from a woman aged 25 to 39 in good health and CMV-seropositive. CDR3s include the opening cysteine and the closing phenylalanine or tryptophan. The D gene is left open where the match is weak. Clone size is stated in some rows and not others, as once, few, many or a class when expanded.

CDR3 length | J gene | D gene | V gene | clone size | CDR3 DNA | CDR3 protein
15 | TRBJ2-1 | - | TRBV27 | - | TGTGCCAGCAGCCGACGGGGAAGCTCCTACAATGAGCAGTTCTTC | CASSRRGSSYNEQFF
14 | TRBJ2-1 | - | TRBV28 | - | TGTGCCAGCTCGCGGGGCACCTCGTACAATGAGCAGTTCTTC | CASSRGTSYNEQFF
12 | TRBJ2-7 | TRBD2 | TRBV5-1 | - | TGCGCCAGCAGCAGGGACTATAGGGAGCAGTACTTC | CASSRDYREQYF
12 | TRBJ1-4 | - | TRBV2 | - | TGTGCCAGCAGACGGTCTAATGAAAAACTGTTTTTT | CASRRSNEKLFF
17 | TRBJ2-3 | TRBD2 | TRBV15 | - | TGTGCCACCAGCAGAGATTTAGGCGGGAGGGCGGGAGATACGCAGTATTTT | CATSRDLGGRAGDTQYF
13 | TRBJ1-3 | - | TRBV6-5 | few | TGTGCCAGTAGGTCCCCCTCTGGAAACACCATATATTTT | CASRSPSGNTIYF
13 | TRBJ1-4 | - | TRBV5-5 | - | TGTGCCAGCAGCGAGGGATTGATGGAAAAACTGTTTTTT | CASSEGLMEKLFF
13 | TRBJ2-1 | - | TRBV7-6 | - | TGTGCCAGCAACTCCTGGGGGGACAATGAGCAGTTCTTC | CASNSWGDNEQFF
15 | TRBJ2-3 | - | TRBV4-1 | - | TGCGCCAGCAGCCAAGATGTGGGGGCGGCAGATACGCAGTATTTT | CASSQDVGAADTQYF
16 | TRBJ2-2 | TRBD1 | TRBV5-6 | - | TGTGCCAGCAGCTCGACAGGGTCCTTGAACACCGGGGAGCTGTTTTTT | CASSSTGSLNTGELFF
15 | TRBJ2-5 | - | TRBV19 | - | TGTGCCAGTAGTATCGGCGGCACGGCGCGAGAGACCCAGTACTTC | CASSIGGTARETQYF
16 | TRBJ2-7 | - | TRBV21-1 | - | TGTGCCAGCAGTTCAGTAGGACCCCTTTCTAGCGCCGAGCAGTACTTC | CASSSVGPLSSAEQYF
14 | TRBJ2-5 | - | TRBV15 | - | TGTGCCACCAGCAGGCGAGGGGGGGAGGAGACCCAGTACTTC | CATSRRGGEETQYF
14 | TRBJ2-2 | - | TRBV25-1 | - | TGTGCCAGCGGAGGGGGCGCTTACACCGGGGAGCTGTTTTTT | CASGGGAYTGELFF
12 | TRBJ2-7 | - | TRBV29-1 | - | TGCAGCGCCCGGGACACCTCCTACGAGCAGTACTTC | CSARDTSYEQYF
15 | TRBJ2-7 | TRBD2 | TRBV15 | few | TGTGCCACCAGCAACGAAGCGGGAGGGGTTAGGGAGCAGTACTTC | CATSNEAGGVREQYF
16 | TRBJ2-5 | TRBD2 | TRBV9 | - | TGTGCCAGCAGCGACCCCGACCGGGGGGGGCAAGAGACCCAGTACTTC | CASSDPDRGGQETQYF
11 | TRBJ1-1 | - | TRBV20-1 | - | TGCAGTGCTAGATTGAACAAGGAAGCTTTCTTT | CSARLNKEAFF
14 | TRBJ1-5 | - | TRBV28 | - | TGTGCCAGCAGTCCAATACAGGGCGATCAGCCCCAGCATTTT | CASSPIQGDQPQHF
17 | TRBJ2-7 | TRBD1 | TRBV10-3 | - | TGTGCCATCAGGGAAAGAAGTAGGACAGGGCCCACCTACGAGCAGTACTTC | CAIRERSRTGPTYEQYF
16 | TRBJ1-3 | - | TRBV28 | - | TGTGCCAGTCATACGCGGGCAGTTTCCTCTGGAAACACCATATATTTT | CASHTRAVSSGNTIYF
13 | TRBJ2-7 | - | TRBV6-5 | - | TGTGCCAGCAGTTACTCGATCGGGGGCGAGCAGTACTTC | CASSYSIGGEQYF
13 | TRBJ1-1 | - | TRBV6-5 | - | TGTGCCAGCAGTTACCAAGGACTTAAGAAAGCTTTCTTT | CASSYQGLKKAFF
13 | TRBJ1-2 | - | TRBV25-1 | - | TGTGCCAGCAGCGTCCCGGGTGGGAAGGGCTACACCTTC | CASSVPGGKGYTF
14 | TRBJ1-4 | - | TRBV5-4 | - | TGTGCCAGCAGCTCCGGCGATTCTAATGAAAAACTGTTTTTT | CASSSGDSNEKLFF
18 | TRBJ1-2 | TRBD1 | TRBV28 | few | TGTGCCAGCAGTCCCTCCGGGACAGGGTCTGTTTCTAACTATGGCTACACCTTC | CASSPSGTGSVSNYGYTF
15 | TRBJ2-7 | TRBD1 | TRBV28 | once | TGTGCCAGCAGTTCAATTGGGACAGGGCTGGACGAGCAGTACTTC | CASSSIGTGLDEQYF
13 | TRBJ2-7 | - | TRBV30 | - | TGTGCCTGGAACTCCGGGGGTCCCTACGAGCAGTACTTC | CAWNSGGPYEQYF
13 | TRBJ1-1 | - | TRBV7-9 | - | TGTGCCGTTCAGACCGGGGGAAACACTGAAGCTTTCTTT | CAVQTGGNTEAFF
14 | TRBJ1-3 | - | TRBV30 | - | TGTGCCTGGAGTGAAGGAGCCTCTGGAAACACCATATATTTT | CAWSEGASGNTIYF
13 | TRBJ1-2 | - | TRBV5-1 | - | TGCGCCAGCAGCACCAACGTCTTGGGTGGCTACACCTTC | CASSTNVLGGYTF
16 | TRBJ2-2 | TRBD2 | TRBV9 | - | TGTGCCAGCAGCGTCCGGGGGGATGCGAACACCGGGGAGCTGTTTTTT | CASSVRGDANTGELFF
15 | TRBJ2-7 | - | TRBV5-1 | - | TGCGCCAGCAGCCCGGGACACGAATTCTCCTACGAGCAGTACTTC | CASSPGHEFSYEQYF
18 | TRBJ1-4 | - | TRBV5-1 | - | TGCGCCAGCAGCTTGGTAGGGACACCCGTTGCAACTAATGAAAAACTGTTTTTT | CASSLVGTPVATNEKLFF
13 | TRBJ2-7 | - | TRBV5-1 | few | TGCGCCAGCAGCGCCCAAGGAGGCGGCGAGCAGTACTTC | CASSAQGGGEQYF
17 | TRBJ2-7 | TRBD1 | TRBV7-9 | - | TGTGCCAGCAGCTTAGACGAGGGACAGGTGGGCCCCTACGAGCAGTACTTC | CASSLDEGQVGPYEQYF
14 | TRBJ1-1 | - | TRBV5-8 | - | TGTGCCAGCAGCTTGACCCGCAGGATGGCTGAAGCTTTCTTT | CASSLTRRMAEAFF
13 | TRBJ1-1 | - | TRBV7-2 | - | TGTGCCAGCAGGGCTACAGGGAACACTGAAGCTTTCTTT | CASRATGNTEAFF
14 | TRBJ2-5 | TRBD1 | TRBV6-1 | - | TGTGCCAGCAGTGCACAGGGGCTAGGGGAGACCCAGTACTTC | CASSAQGLGETQYF
14 | TRBJ1-1 | - | TRBV5-1 | - | TGCGCCAGCAGACCGCAGGGGATGAACACTGAAGCTTTCTTT | CASRPQGMNTEAFF
18 | TRBJ2-3 | TRBD2 | TRBV7-6 | - | TGTGCCAGCAGCTCTAGTGGGGGACTAGCGGGGCCGCCAGATACGCAGTATTTT | CASSSSGGLAGPPDTQYF